Sequencing of this T cell receptor (beta chain) was carried out in a study of blood T cell repertoires in COVID-19. Background on the study: Whether acute or convalescent, the COVID-19 samples came from the United States, Italy and Spain. PBMCs, B-cell-depleted T cells, or T cells provided the cDNA or gDNA that made up the material.

Germline lookup yields CDR1 SGHAT and CDR2 FQDESV (reference sequence). CDR3 length equals 16 residues. V was pared by 5 bases and J by 5 bases, with 10 bases of the junction left unmatched. The authors' processing: Reference gene primers were amplified, and this amplification served to estimate nucleated cell counts. Assay: immunoSEQ multiplex PCR; the TCRdb copy retains only in-frame clones and omits some. V and J calls and clone size are as listed in that table; D and trimming were resolved from the DNA. Of tens of thousands of clones listed, about 80% are singletons. The sequencing input was peripheral blood. The gene calls are TRBV11-1 and TRBJ2-3; TRBD2 matches 10 bases. This clonotype originated in a human donor in a cohort sampled during active COVID-19. CDR3 in amino acids: CASSLRLSSGGDTQYF. The CDR3 coding sequence is TGTGCCAGCAGCCTACGTTTGTCTAGCGGGGGAGATACGCAGTATTTT. The full variable domain, in which reference TRBV11-1 and TRBJ2-3 provide the parts outside the CDR3, is EAEVAQSPRYKITEKSQAVAFWCDPISGHATLYWYRQILGQGPELLVQFQDESVVDDSQLPKDRFSAERLKGVDSTLKIQPAELGDSAMYLCASSLRLSSGGDTQYFGPGTRLTVL.